This T cell receptor beta chain was recovered during a study of cytomegalovirus exposure and HLA in healthy donors. On the study more broadly: Genotyping showed roughly 76% of roughly 400 donors falling in the Caucasian-associated ancestry cluster. Study-wide findings and caveats: Presence/absence analysis assumed near-uniform sequencing depth across donors. Sequence variants that were highly shared formed a cluster that was likely a sequencing artifact.

This clone occurred once. The antigen is undetermined. Germline V gene data show CDR1 as LNHDA and CDR2 as SQIVND (reference sequence). The CDR3 consists of 16 residues. Trimming took 5 bases from V and 0 from J; bases not matched to a gene: 8. The primer mix had 60 Vbeta and 13 Jbeta primers. Sequenced by immunoSEQ multiplex PCR; TCRdb stores in-frame clones only, minus some. Of some 79,000 clones detected, around 78% appear once; the ten largest clones hold around 6%. The sequence was collected from a male donor in good health and CMV-seropositive. The material sequenced was PBMCs. The chain carries TRBV19 and TRBJ1-2, with 8 bases aligning to TRBD1. The CDR3 sequence: CASSVGQGTANYGYTF. DNA for the CDR3: TGTGCCAGTAGTGTCGGACAGGGCACGGCTAACTATGGCTACACCTTC.